This TCR beta chain was profiled in a study of human CD4 T cells and Enterobacteriaceae (dated by TCRdb to the early 2020s). Regarding the complete study: The bacteria used for stimulation were E. coli, K. pneumoniae, E. aerogenes, S. flexneri, S. sonnei, S. typhimurium and S. aureus, and the bacteria were heat-inactivated after culture.

Proliferating activated T cells were FACS-sorted as CFSE-low CD25+ ICOS+ cells after roughly 6-7 days. Sorted memory CD4+ T cells were CFSE-labeled and cultured at a 2:1 ratio with irradiated autologous monocytes pulsed with antigen. Memory CD4+ T cells, defined as all CD4+ cells except CD45RA+CCR7+CD95- naive cells, were FACS-sorted on a FACSAria III to over 95% purity. Healthy donor blood was obtained from blood donation centers in Switzerland. Positive selection with CD4 and CD14 magnetic microbeads was used to enrich total CD4+ T cells and monocytes. Before sorting, CD8+, CD14+, CD16+, CD56+, CD19+ and CD25-bright cells were excluded. Heat inactivation of the bacteria was done at 60 degrees C for 2 hours, with the bacteria added at approximately 2 particles per monocyte, while M. tuberculosis lysate was used at around 2.8 ug/ml. The TCR Vbeta genes were sequenced from CFSE-low memory CD4+ T cells that had proliferated after primary stimulation with Enterobacteriaceae or with control bacteria. Across two independent experiments, two to four different donors were used to analyze each bacteria-reactive repertoire. Peripheral blood mononuclear cells were isolated from donor blood using Ficoll-Paque Plus.

At the junction V is shortened by 0 bases and J by 5 bases, with 11 bases in between. Reading from cysteine to phenylalanine, the CDR3 counts 14 amino acids. The only DNA kept is the CDR3, 42 bases in frame from the first base. As encoded in the germline V gene, CDR1 is ENHRY while CDR2 is SYGVKD. Survey-level sequencing, with a detection sensitivity of one cell in 40,000, was applied to the CFSE-low antigen-reactive cultures. The QIAamp DNA Micro Kit was used to extract genomic DNA from cell pellets, and spectrophotometry was used to check the quantity and purity of the genomic DNA. Amplification of TCR Vbeta CDR3 regions was performed with the immunoSEQ multiplex PCR assay. The Illumina HiSeq platform was used to sequence the amplicons. The retrieved sequences were 87 nucleotides in length and included the CDR3 region. Turning to the authors' computational methods: A clonotype was defined as a unique productive TCR Vbeta nucleotide sequence and was quantified by productive template frequency from ImmunoSEQ Analyzer V3.0. A threshold set at the top 5th percentile of each frequency-ranked repertoire was used to define expanded clonotypes. Repertoire overlap was calculated as Chao-Jaccard with the R package fossil and was visualized by nonmetric multidimensional scaling with the R package MASS. Drawn from immuneACCESS, this table holds only the in-frame rearrangements with V and J called that TCRdb kept. Clones are partly lost; checked studies trace under half to an unresolved V gene and leave the rest unexplained. The V and J calls and clone size come from that table; D and trimming were worked out from the DNA. The sample data list roughly 590 clones, and about 40% of these were observed just once. Roughly 50% of the sample lies in the top ten.

What the research found in general, with its limitations: Clonotypes shared across Enterobacteriaceae cultures made up roughly 26-50% of unique rearrangements but about 60-93% of templates; sharing with control bacteria was rare. Enterobacteriaceae-reactive repertoires were polyclonal but contained fewer clonotypes than S. aureus- or M. tuberculosis-reactive repertoires, and they co-clustered together.

As to this clone: Base quality data are lacking; no much larger clone is found one base away.

Sequences were obtained from bacteria-reactive CD4+ T cells grown in culture. Per the publication, the cell subset or site label means: CFSE-low proliferating memory CD4 T cells sorted after in vitro stimulation with a heat-inactivated bacterium or M. tuberculosis lysate. This TCR was sampled from a human donor in good health. The V and J genes are TRBV10-3 and TRBJ2-7; a weak D assignment points to TRBD1 (6 bases agree). The CDR3 region: CAISESGARDEQYF. The sequenced DNA is TGTGCCATCAGTGAGTCGGGGGCTCGCGACGAGCAGTACTTC.